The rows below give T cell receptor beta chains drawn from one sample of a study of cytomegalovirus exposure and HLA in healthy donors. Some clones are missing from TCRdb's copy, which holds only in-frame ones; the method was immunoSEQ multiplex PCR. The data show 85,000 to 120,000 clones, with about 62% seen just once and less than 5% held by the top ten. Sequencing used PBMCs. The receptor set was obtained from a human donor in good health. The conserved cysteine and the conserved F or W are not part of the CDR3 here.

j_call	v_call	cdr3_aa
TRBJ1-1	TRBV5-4	ASRAGTGSEAF
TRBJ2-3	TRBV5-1	ASSLLAGSTDTQY
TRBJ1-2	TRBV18	ASSPITSDSSNYGYT
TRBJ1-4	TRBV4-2	ASSRDRGEFSTNEKLF
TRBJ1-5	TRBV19	ASRNRGLNQPQH
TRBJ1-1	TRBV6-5	ASSLAANTEAF
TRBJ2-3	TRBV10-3	AISELSGGPSDTQY
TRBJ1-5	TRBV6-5	ASKTGDQPQH
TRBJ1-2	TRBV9	ASSVGAQNYGYT
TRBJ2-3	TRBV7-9	ASSLGQAASTDTQY
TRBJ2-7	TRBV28	ASSPTGSPMWLYEQY
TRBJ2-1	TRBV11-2	ASSLPSAARASYNEQF
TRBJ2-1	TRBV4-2	ASSVGGPGQF
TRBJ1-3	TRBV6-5	ASSYSRGNSGNTIY
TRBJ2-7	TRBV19	ASSMGSGYNYEQY
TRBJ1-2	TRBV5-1	ASSLDGSGTVYGYT
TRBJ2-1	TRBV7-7	ASSPGWTPGDEQF
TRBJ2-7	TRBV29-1	SAELRDRNYYEQY
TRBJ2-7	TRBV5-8	ASSPKPGQSYEQY
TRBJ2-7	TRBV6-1	ASSLRGPYEQY
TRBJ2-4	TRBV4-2	ASSQDPVYYIQY
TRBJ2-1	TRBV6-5	ASSYSQGYNEQF